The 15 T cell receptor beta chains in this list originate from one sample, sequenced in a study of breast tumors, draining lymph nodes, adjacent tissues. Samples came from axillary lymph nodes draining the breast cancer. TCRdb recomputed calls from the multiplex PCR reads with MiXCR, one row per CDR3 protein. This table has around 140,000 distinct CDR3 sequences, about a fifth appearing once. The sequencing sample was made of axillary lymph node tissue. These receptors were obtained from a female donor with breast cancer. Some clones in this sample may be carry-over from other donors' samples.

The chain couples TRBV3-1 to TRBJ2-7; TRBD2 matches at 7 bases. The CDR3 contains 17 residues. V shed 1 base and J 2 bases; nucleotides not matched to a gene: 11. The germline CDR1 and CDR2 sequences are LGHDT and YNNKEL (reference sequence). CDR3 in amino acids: CASSQAGGSRSPYEQYF. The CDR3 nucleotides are TGTGCCAGCAGCCAAGCGGGAGGCTCCAGGAGCCCCTACGAGCAGTACTTC.

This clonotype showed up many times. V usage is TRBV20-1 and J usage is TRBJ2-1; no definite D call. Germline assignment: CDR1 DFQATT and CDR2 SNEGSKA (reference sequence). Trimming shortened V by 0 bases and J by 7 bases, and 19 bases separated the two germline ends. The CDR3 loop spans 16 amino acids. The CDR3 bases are TGCAGTGCTAGAGATCATCCTTTAGGTTTGGCTAATGAGCAGTTCTTC. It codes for CSARDHPLGLANEQFF.

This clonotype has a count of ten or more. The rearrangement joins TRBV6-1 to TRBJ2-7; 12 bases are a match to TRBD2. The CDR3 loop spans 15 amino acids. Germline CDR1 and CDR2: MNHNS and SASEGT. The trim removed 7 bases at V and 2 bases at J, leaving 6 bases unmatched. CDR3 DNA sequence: TGTGCCAGCACCCGGACTAGCGGGACCCCCTACGAGCAGTACTTC. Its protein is CASTRTSGTPYEQYF.

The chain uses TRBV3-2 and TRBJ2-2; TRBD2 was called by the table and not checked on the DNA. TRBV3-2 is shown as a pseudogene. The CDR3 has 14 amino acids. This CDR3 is CASSRAKKEGELFF. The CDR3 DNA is TGTGCCAGCAGCCGGGCCAAAAAGGAAGGGGAGCTGTTTTTT.

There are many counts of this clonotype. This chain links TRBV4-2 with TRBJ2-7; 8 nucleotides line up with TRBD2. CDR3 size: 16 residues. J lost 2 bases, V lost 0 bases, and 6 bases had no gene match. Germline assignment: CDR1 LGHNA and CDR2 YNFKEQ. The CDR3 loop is CASSQDGQRGTYEQYF. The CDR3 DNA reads TGTGCCAGCAGCCAAGATGGCCAGCGGGGGACCTACGAGCAGTACTTC.

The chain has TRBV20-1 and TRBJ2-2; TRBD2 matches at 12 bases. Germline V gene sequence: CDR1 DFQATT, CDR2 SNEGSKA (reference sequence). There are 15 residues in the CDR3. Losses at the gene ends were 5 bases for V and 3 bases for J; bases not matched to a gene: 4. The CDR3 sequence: CSALAGGLHTGELFF. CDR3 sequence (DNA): TGCAGTGCTCTAGCGGGAGGGCTCCACACCGGGGAGCTGTTTTTT.

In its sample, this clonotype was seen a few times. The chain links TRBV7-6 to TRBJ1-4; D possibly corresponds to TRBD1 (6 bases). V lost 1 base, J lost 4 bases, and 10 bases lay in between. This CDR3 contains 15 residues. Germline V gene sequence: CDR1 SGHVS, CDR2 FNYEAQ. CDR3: CASSLETGVNEKLFF. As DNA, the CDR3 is TGTGCCAGCAGCTTAGAGACAGGAGTTAATGAAAAACTGTTTTTT. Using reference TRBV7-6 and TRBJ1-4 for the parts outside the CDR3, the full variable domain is GAGVSQSPRYKVTKRGQDVALRCDPISGHVSLYWYRQALGQGPEFLTYFNYEAQQDKSGLPNDRFSAERPEGSISTLTIQRTEQRDSAMYRCASSLETGVNEKLFFGSGTQLSVL.

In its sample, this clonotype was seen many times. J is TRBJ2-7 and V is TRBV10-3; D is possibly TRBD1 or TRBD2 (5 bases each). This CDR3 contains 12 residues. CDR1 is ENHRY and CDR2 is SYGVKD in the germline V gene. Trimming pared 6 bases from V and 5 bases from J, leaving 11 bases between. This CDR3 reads CAISRDGNEQYF. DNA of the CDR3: TGTGCCATCAGCCGGGACGGCAACGAGCAGTACTTC.

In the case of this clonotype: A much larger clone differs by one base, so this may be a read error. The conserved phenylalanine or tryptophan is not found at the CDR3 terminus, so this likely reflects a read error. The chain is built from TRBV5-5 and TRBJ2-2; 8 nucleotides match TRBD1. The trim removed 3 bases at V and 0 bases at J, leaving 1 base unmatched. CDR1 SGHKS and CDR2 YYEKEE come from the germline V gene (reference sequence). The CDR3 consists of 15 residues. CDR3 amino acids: CASSSRGPNTGELFL. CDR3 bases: TGTGCCAGCAGCTCCAGGGGGCCGAACACCGGGGAGCTGTTTCTT.

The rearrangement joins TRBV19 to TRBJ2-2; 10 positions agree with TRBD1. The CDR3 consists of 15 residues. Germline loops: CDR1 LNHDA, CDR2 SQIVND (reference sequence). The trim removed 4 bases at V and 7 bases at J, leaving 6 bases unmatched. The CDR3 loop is CASSTGTGAGGELFF. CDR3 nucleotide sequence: TGTGCCAGTAGTACCGGGACAGGGGCGGGCGGGGAGCTGTTTTTT.

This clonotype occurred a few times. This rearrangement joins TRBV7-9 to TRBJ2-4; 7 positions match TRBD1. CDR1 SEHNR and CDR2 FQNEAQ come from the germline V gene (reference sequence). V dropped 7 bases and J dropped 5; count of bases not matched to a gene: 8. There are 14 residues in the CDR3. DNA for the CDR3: TGTGCCAGCAAACTCGAGGGGGCCCAAAACATTCAGTACTTC. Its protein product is CASKLEGAQNIQYF.

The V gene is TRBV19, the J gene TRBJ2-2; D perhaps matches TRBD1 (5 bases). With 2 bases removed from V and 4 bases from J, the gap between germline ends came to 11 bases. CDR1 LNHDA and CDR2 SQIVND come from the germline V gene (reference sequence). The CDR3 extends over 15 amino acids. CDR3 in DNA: TGTGCCAGTAGTATATCGGACAAGGGCACCGGGGAGCTGTTTTTT. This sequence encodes CASSISDKGTGELFF.

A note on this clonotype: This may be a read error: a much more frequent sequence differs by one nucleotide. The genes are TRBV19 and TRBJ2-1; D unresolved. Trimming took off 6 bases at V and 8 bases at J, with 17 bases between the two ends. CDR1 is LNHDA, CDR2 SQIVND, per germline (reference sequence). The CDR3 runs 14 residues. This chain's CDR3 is CASRRSIPRDEQFF. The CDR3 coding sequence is TGTGCCAGTAGACGGAGTATCCCTAGGGATGAGCAGTTCTTC.

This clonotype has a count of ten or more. The CDR3, as DNA: TGTGCCAGCAGCTTGGTGGGGTTGGGACACCTCGGGGAGCTGTTTTTT. Translated, it gives CASSLVGLGHLGELFF. The chain recombines TRBV5-6 with TRBJ2-2, with D tentatively TRBD1 (6 bases). Germline CDR1 and CDR2: SGHDT and YYEEEE. This CDR3 comprises 16 residues. V was cut by 0 bases and J by 7 bases, with 16 bases left in between.

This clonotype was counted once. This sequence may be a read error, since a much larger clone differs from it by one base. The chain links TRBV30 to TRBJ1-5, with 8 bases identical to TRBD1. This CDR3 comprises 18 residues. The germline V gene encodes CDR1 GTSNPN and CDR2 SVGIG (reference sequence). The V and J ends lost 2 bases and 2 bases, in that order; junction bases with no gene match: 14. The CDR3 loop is CAWSSFRQGPQRNQPQHF. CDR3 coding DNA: TGTGCCTGGAGTTCCTTTAGACAGGGGCCACAACGCAATCAGCCCCAGCATTTT.